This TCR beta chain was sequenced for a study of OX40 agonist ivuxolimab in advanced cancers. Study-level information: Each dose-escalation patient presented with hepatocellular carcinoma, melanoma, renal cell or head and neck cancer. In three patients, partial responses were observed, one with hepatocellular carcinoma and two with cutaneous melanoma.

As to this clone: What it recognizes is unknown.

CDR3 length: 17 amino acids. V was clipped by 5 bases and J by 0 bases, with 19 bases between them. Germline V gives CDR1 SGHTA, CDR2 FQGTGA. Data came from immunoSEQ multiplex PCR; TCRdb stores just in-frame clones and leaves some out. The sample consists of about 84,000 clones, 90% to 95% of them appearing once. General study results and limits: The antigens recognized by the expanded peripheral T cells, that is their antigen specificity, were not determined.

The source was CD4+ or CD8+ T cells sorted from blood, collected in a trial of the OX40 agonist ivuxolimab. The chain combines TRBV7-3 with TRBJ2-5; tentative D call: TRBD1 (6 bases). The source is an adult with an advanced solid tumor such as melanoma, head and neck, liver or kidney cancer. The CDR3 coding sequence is TGTGCCAGCAGCCTCTACAACGATCGGGACAACCAAGAGACCCAGTACTTC. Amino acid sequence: CASSLYNDRDNQETQYF.